A single sample gave rise to the 31 T cell receptor beta chains below, sequenced in a study of early T cells in non-severe SARS-CoV-2 infection. TCRdb used MiXCR to reprocess the 5' RACE reads, holding one entry per CDR3 protein. The sample gives about 61,000 distinct CDR3 sequences, 9.5% to 14% of which show up once; approximately 1.7% is in the top ten. The sequenced material came from whole blood. These TCRs come from an adult who was a healthcare worker with PCR-confirmed SARS-CoV-2 infection or an uninfected control (not recorded which).

This clonotype was seen repeatedly, ten times or more. This chain links TRBV27 with TRBJ1-6, with D tentatively TRBD1 (5 bases). This CDR3 has 16 amino acids. V lost 3 bases and J 4 bases, leaving 13 bases between the germline ends. The germline gives CDR1 MNHEY, CDR2 SMNVEV (reference sequence). For the CDR3, the DNA is TGTGCCAGCAGTTTGATGGGGGTACCTTATAATTCACCCCTCCACTTT. Encoded protein: CASSLMGVPYNSPLHF.

V and J are TRBV5-4 and TRBJ2-7; 8 nucleotides agree with TRBD2. The CDR3 contains 15 residues. Germline V lookup: CDR1 SGHNT, CDR2 YYREEE (reference sequence). With V trimmed by 4 bases and J by 7 bases, 13 bases remained unmatched. The CDR3 DNA is TGTGCCAGCAGCACCACGGCTAGCGGGCTTCTGGAGCAGTACTTC. Amino acids: CASSTTASGLLEQYF.

At least ten counts were recorded for this clonotype. This chain links TRBV7-9 with TRBJ1-4; TRBD1 agrees at 9 bases. J was trimmed by 7 bases and V by 5 bases; bases with no gene match: 5. This CDR3 is 14 amino acids long. Germline loops: CDR1 SEHNR, CDR2 FQNEAQ (reference sequence). CDR3: CASSQDRGGEKLFF. The CDR3 bases are TGTGCCAGCAGCCAGGACAGGGGTGGTGAAAAACTGTTTTTT. Variable domain in full (rest from reference TRBV7-9 and TRBJ1-4): DTGVSQNPRHKITKRGQNVTFRCDPISEHNRLYWYRQTLGQGPEFLTYFQNEAQLEKSRLLSDRFSAERPKGSFSTLEIQRTEQGDSAMYLCASSQDRGGEKLFFGSGTQLSVL.

The table lists this clonotype with many counts. The V and J genes are TRBV4-3 and TRBJ1-4; TRBD1 agrees at 9 bases. V dropped 5 bases and J dropped 0; count of bases not matched to a gene: 4. CDR1 and CDR2 from the germline V gene are LGHNA and YSLEER. The CDR3 is 16 residues long. The CDR3 DNA follows: TGCGCCAGCAGCAGGACAGGGGAAGCAACTAATGAAAAACTGTTTTTT. It yields the protein CASSRTGEATNEKLFF.

This clonotype ranks as medium-sized. This chain uses TRBV20-1 with TRBJ1-1; unclear D gene. The germline CDR1 and CDR2 sequences are DFQATT and SNEGSKA (reference sequence). The V and J ends lost 2 bases and 3 bases respectively, with 10 bases between them. The CDR3 is 13 amino acids. CDR3 DNA sequence: TGCAGTGCTAGATTTGGGTTAGACACTGAAGCTTTCTTT. Translated: CSARFGLDTEAFF.

The chain carries TRBV5-6 and TRBJ1-4, with D possibly being TRBD1 (5 bases). V shed 1 base and J shed 1 base, with 5 bases lying between them. The CDR3 covers 14 residues. Germline-derived CDR1 and CDR2 are SGHDT and YYEEEE. For the CDR3, the DNA is TGTGCCAGCAGCTTGACAGGAACTAATGAAAAACTGTTTTTT. Encoded protein: CASSLTGTNEKLFF.

This clonotype has ten or more counts. CDR3 sequence reads: CASSQEVSGDVDTQYF. CDR3 nucleotide sequence: TGTGCCAGCAGCCAAGAGGTGTCGGGGGACGTAGATACGCAGTATTTT. This chain joins TRBV7-6 and TRBJ2-3, with D possibly matching TRBD2 (6 bases). The germline V and J ends were trimmed by 5 bases and 5 bases, with 20 bases remaining between them. Looked up from germline, CDR1 is SGHVS and CDR2 is FNYEAQ. The CDR3 is 16 residues long.

This clonotype has at least ten counts. The chain employs TRBV9 and TRBJ1-5; D is unclear. Germline V gene sequence: CDR1 SGDLS, CDR2 YYNGEE. V was pared by 0 bases and J by 7 bases, with 11 bases between. The CDR3 has 14 amino acids. CDR3 in amino acids: CASSVAPVRQPQHF. CDR3 in DNA: TGTGCCAGCAGCGTAGCCCCCGTCCGGCAGCCCCAGCATTTT.

This clonotype was found many times. The chain carries TRBV7-6 and TRBJ2-5; D unresolved. The V end lost 0 bases, the J end lost 3 bases, and 11 bases lay between the germline ends. CDR1 and CDR2 from the germline V gene are SGHVS and FNYEAQ. The CDR3 runs 15 residues. CDR3 in DNA: TGTGCCAGCAGCTTAGCTCCCAGGCTAGAAGAGACCCAGTACTTC. Protein: CASSLAPRLEETQYF.

The V and J genes are TRBV7-3 and TRBJ1-1; D gene uncertain. CDR3 length: 13 amino acids. V was pared by 5 bases and J by 5 bases, with 12 bases between. Germline CDR1 is SGHTA and CDR2 is FQGTGA. CDR3 DNA: TGTGCCAGCAGCCCTGCGACGGGGACTGAAGCTTTCTTT. This sequence encodes CASSPATGTEAFF.

This clonotype has a count of ten or more. The chain has TRBV5-4 and TRBJ1-1; 7 nucleotides match TRBD1. Germline V gives CDR1 SGHNT, CDR2 YYREEE (reference sequence). V lost 5 bases to trimming and J lost 0 bases; unmatched junction nucleotides: 7. CDR3 size: 15 residues. The CDR3 DNA follows: TGTGCCAGCAGACTGACGACAGGGATGAACACTGAAGCTTTCTTT. The encoded protein is CASRLTTGMNTEAFF.

This clonotype was seen ten or more times. The CDR3 protein is CASYSGTGLYNEQFF. DNA for the CDR3: TGTGCCTCCTATTCCGGGACAGGGCTCTACAATGAGCAGTTCTTC. The chain uses TRBV24-1 and TRBJ2-1, with 9 bases aligning to TRBD1. Losses at the gene ends were 12 bases for V and 3 bases for J; bases not matched to a gene: 11. The CDR3 has 15 amino acids. Looked up from germline, CDR1 is KGHDR and CDR2 is SFDVKD.

The chain couples TRBV29-1 to TRBJ2-1; TRBD2 matches 11 bases. The CDR3 contains 14 residues. The V gene's germline CDR1 is SQVTM and CDR2 ANQGSEA. V shed 6 bases, J shed 5 bases, and the junction held 6 bases outside the gene matches. The CDR3, as DNA: TGCAGCGTGCAAACTAGCGGGGGCAACAATGAGCAGTTCTTC. This gives the protein CSVQTSGGNNEQFF.

The chain is built from TRBV12-3 or TRBV12-4 and TRBJ2-7; 8 bases map to TRBD1. The CDR3 length is 13 residues. Trimming took 8 bases from V and 7 from J; bases not matched to a gene: 10. The CDR3 here is CASAIGRGLEQYF. CDR3 nucleotide sequence: TGTGCCAGCGCAATCGGCAGGGGGCTTGAGCAGTACTTC.

The sample holds many counts of this clonotype. This chain joins TRBV7-2 and TRBJ2-1, with D possibly being TRBD1 or TRBD2 (7 bases each). Looked up from germline, CDR1 is SGHTA and CDR2 is FQGNSA. The CDR3 totals 15 residues. V was pared by 5 bases and J by 9 bases, with 20 bases between. CDR3 DNA: TGTGCCAGCAGCCCTGACAGGGAGGGATGGAGTGAGCAGTTCTTC. This sequence encodes CASSPDREGWSEQFF.

This clonotype was counted ten times or more. This rearrangement joins TRBV7-9 to TRBJ1-2; TRBD1 aligns across 10 bases. This CDR3 has 14 amino acids. J lost 4 bases, V lost 4 bases, and 3 bases had no gene match. From germline, CDR1 is SEHNR and CDR2 FQNEAQ (reference sequence). CDR3 sequence: CASSSTGGGYGYTF. The CDR3 coding sequence is TGTGCCAGCAGCTCGACAGGGGGCGGCTATGGCTACACCTTC.

This clonotype was seen ten or more times. The chain recombines TRBV11-2 with TRBJ2-5; TRBD2 is a possible D gene (6 bases). With 2 bases removed from V and 1 base from J, the gap between germline ends came to 14 bases. The CDR3 contains 16 residues. Germline-derived CDR1 and CDR2 are SGHAT and FQNNGV. The CDR3 nucleotides are TGTGCCAGCAGCTTATCCGTCTTCGGGGGCCAAGAGACCCAGTACTTC. This encodes CASSLSVFGGQETQYF.

Ten or more counts support this clonotype. The V call is TRBV21-1, the J call TRBJ1-6; the table's TRBD1 call for D was not verified on the DNA. TRBV21-1 is recorded as a pseudogene. This CDR3 contains 14 residues. The CDR3 is CASSKDGQGGPLHF. The CDR3 nucleotides read TGTGCCAGCAGCAAAGATGGGCAGGGGGGACCCCTCCACTTT.

This clonotype occurred many times. This chain joins TRBV12-3 or TRBV12-4 and TRBJ2-5; D is possibly TRBD2 (5 bases). CDR3 size: 12 residues. The V end was cut by 6 bases, the J end by 5 bases, with 10 bases between. The CDR3 reads CASREDRETQYF. The DNA of the CDR3 is TGTGCCAGCAGGGAGGATCGGGAGACCCAGTACTTC.

The sample holds a few counts of this clonotype. The chain links TRBV27 to TRBJ2-5, with TRBD1 as a possible D gene (6 bases). The germline gives CDR1 MNHEY, CDR2 SMNVEV (reference sequence). The CDR3 extends over 15 amino acids. V lost 8 bases to trimming and J lost 5 bases, with 21 bases between them. CDR3 protein: CASRLNPDRRETQYF. CDR3 in DNA: TGTGCCAGCCGTCTCAACCCTGACAGGCGGGAGACCCAGTACTTC.

Comment on this clonotype: This clone may be a read error of a much larger clone one base away. The chain recombines TRBV2 with TRBJ1-1; D is possibly TRBD1 (5 bases). Germline-derived CDR1 and CDR2 are SNHLY and FYNNEI. The CDR3 consists of 13 residues. V lost 4 bases, J lost 2 bases, and 8 bases lay in between. The chain's CDR3 is CASSAGGNTEAFF. The CDR3 DNA is TGTGCCAGCAGTGCTGGGGGAAACACTGAAGCTTTCTTT.

This clonotype was detected many times. The chain has TRBV3-1 and TRBJ2-5, with TRBD2 identical over 9 bases. Germline V CDR1 and CDR2: LGHDT, YNNKEL (reference sequence). The V gene end was trimmed by 3 bases and the J gene end by 5 bases; junction bases not matched to a gene: 16. The CDR3 sequence is 18 residues long. The DNA of the CDR3 is TGTGCCAGCAGCCACCTGACTTGGCGGGGGGGCGAACGGGAGACCCAGTACTTC. This translates into CASSHLTWRGGERETQYF.

The V and J genes are TRBV28 and TRBJ1-2; D call uncertain. Germline CDR1 reads MDHEN; CDR2 reads SYDVKM. Trimming removed 3 bases at V and 8 bases at J, with 16 bases between. The CDR3 runs to 14 residues. The CDR3 DNA follows: TGTGCCAGCAGTTTTATTCGGACCATCCGCGGCTACACCTTC. Protein: CASSFIRTIRGYTF.

The chain uses TRBV5-4 and TRBJ1-2; 9 bases fit TRBD1. The CDR3 is 14 residues long. Germline V gene sequence: CDR1 SGHNT, CDR2 YYREEE (reference sequence). V trimming: 3 bases; J trimming: 7 bases; junction bases outside the gene matches: 7. The CDR3 region is CASSSLQGAAGYTF. As DNA, the CDR3 is TGTGCCAGCAGCTCCCTACAGGGGGCGGCTGGCTACACCTTC.

This clonotype was picked up many times. V usage is TRBV19 and J usage is TRBJ2-1, with 16 nucleotides matching TRBD2. This CDR3 region has 20 residues. Per the germline V gene, CDR1 is LNHDA and CDR2 is SQIVND (reference sequence). V trimming: 2 bases; J trimming: 0 bases; junction bases outside the gene matches: 7. The CDR3 DNA reads as TGTGCCAGTAGTATAAAAGGGACTAGCGGGGGGGCCGGCTCCTACAATGAGCAGTTCTTC. This translates into CASSIKGTSGGAGSYNEQFF.

The chain joins TRBV4-3 to TRBJ1-3; 7 bases are a match to TRBD1. J gave up 4 bases and V 0 bases, and 3 bases lay outside the gene matches. This CDR3 spans 15 amino acids. The germline V gene has CDR1 LGHNA and CDR2 YSLEER. CDR3 amino acids: CASSQDRGSGNTIYF. In DNA, the CDR3 is TGCGCCAGCAGCCAAGACAGGGGGTCAGGAAACACCATATATTTT.

The sample holds a few counts of this clonotype. The chain combines TRBV5-1 with TRBJ2-4, with 9 positions matching TRBD1. CDR1 SGHRS and CDR2 YFSETQ come from the germline V gene. V dropped 3 bases and J dropped 4; count of bases not matched to a gene: 2. The CDR3 runs 14 residues. The CDR3 DNA sequence: TGCGCCAGCAGCTCCGACAGGGGGAAAAACATTCAGTACTTC. Its protein product is CASSSDRGKNIQYF.

This clonotype was counted ten times or more. This chain connects TRBV11-2 to TRBJ2-2; perhaps TRBD1 as D (6 bases). This CDR3 has 17 amino acids. Trimming cost V 4 bases and J 2 bases, with 17 bases left between them. From germline, CDR1 is SGHAT and CDR2 FQNNGV. CDR3 amino acids: CASSSRTGTLNTGELFF. The CDR3 DNA reads TGTGCCAGCAGCTCAAGGACCGGGACACTAAACACCGGGGAGCTGTTTTTT.

The J gene is TRBJ2-2, the V gene TRBV10-2; D gene ambiguous. This CDR3 spans 13 amino acids. CDR1 is WSHSY, CDR2 SAAADI, per germline. V was pared by 3 bases and J by 6 bases, with 8 bases between. The CDR3 spells CASSEREAGELFF. The CDR3 nucleotides read TGCGCCAGCAGTGAAAGGGAAGCCGGGGAGCTGTTTTTT.

In this sample, this clonotype turned up many times. The chain has TRBV7-2 and TRBJ1-1, with 8 bases lining up with TRBD1. Germline V gives CDR1 SGHTA, CDR2 FQGNSA. The V segment lost 5 bases and the J segment 5 bases; nucleotides outside the gene matches: 10. CDR3 length: 15 residues. CDR3 loop: CASSARRGPNTEAFF. The CDR3 DNA follows: TGTGCCAGCAGCGCTCGCAGGGGGCCGAATACTGAAGCTTTCTTT.

The sample holds many counts of this clonotype. The chain carries TRBV7-6 and TRBJ2-1; D not certain. Deletions cut 0 bases from V and 3 bases from J, with 12 bases between. The CDR3 length is 16 residues. CDR1 is SGHVS, CDR2 FNYEAQ, per germline. CDR3 in amino acids: CASSLAFRSRYNEQFF. The CDR3 DNA reads as TGTGCCAGCAGCTTAGCATTCCGGAGCCGCTACAATGAGCAGTTCTTC.